A single count supports the clone carrying this TCR beta chain. What it recognizes is unknown. The template was RNA from unsorted bulk tissue. The library came from three nested PCR rounds adapted from ARM-PCR protocols. TCRdb redid the calling of the multiplex PCR reads with MiXCR, one entry per CDR3 protein. The sample lists 65,000 to 95,000 distinct CDR3 sequences, 80% to 85% occurring once. These data originate in a study of tumor and adjacent non-tumor tissue in lung cancer. Study-level information: Aged roughly 31 to 80 years, patients included 10 men and several women with stage I to III disease.

Regarding the study as a whole: Compared with tumor, normal lung showed significantly lower TCR diversity.

From germline, CDR1 is DFQATT and CDR2 SNEGSKA (reference sequence). This CDR3 comprises 11 residues. Trimming took off 5 bases at V and 13 bases at J, with 15 bases between the two ends. The chain links TRBV20-1 to TRBJ2-1; D gene ambiguous. The material sequenced was lung tumor tissue. The TCR originated in a woman aged 45 to 65 with non-small cell lung cancer. CDR3: CSAPGAYVQFF. The CDR3 DNA is TGCAGTGCTCCCGGAGCTTATGTACAGTTCTTC.